These 25 T cell receptor beta chains came from one sample sequenced in a study of T cell responses to AZD1222 COVID-19 vaccine. Profiling relied on immunoSEQ multiplex PCR, and the TCRdb table lists in-frame clones only, not all of them. This table has about 120,000 clones, about 90% appearing once. Here the sequenced sample was peripheral blood, taken on day 0 of MenACWY control vaccination. All receptors come from an adult in good health.

V gene TRBV7-8 combines with J gene TRBJ2-7; the D gene is possibly TRBD1 (6 bases). CDR1 SGHVS and CDR2 FQNEAQ come from the germline V gene. With 4 bases removed from V and 2 bases from J, the gap between germline ends came to 12 bases. The length of the CDR3 is 14 residues. CDR3 sequence: CASSSHRAPYEQYF. CDR3 nucleotides: TGTGCCAGCAGCTCCCACAGGGCGCCCTACGAGCAGTACTTC.

The chain joins TRBV19 to TRBJ1-5; maybe TRBD1 (5 bases). V was cut by 3 bases and J by 5 bases, with 8 bases left in between. The CDR3 contains 13 residues. Germline-derived CDR1 and CDR2 are LNHDA and SQIVND (reference sequence). This CDR3 reads CASSIPGYQPQHF. The CDR3 DNA reads as TGTGCCAGTAGTATCCCAGGGTATCAGCCCCAGCATTTT. The entire variable domain, with the rest obtained from reference TRBV19 and TRBJ1-5, is as follows: DGGITQSPKYLFRKEGQNVTLSCEQNLNHDAMYWYRQDPGQGLRLIYYSQIVNDFQKGDIAEGYSVSREKKESFPLTVTSAQKNPTAFYLCASSIPGYQPQHFGDGTRLSIL.

This sequence joins TRBV28 and TRBJ1-1; 8 positions match TRBD1. This CDR3 spans 12 amino acids. The J segment lost 1 base and the V segment lost 8 bases, leaving 0 bases of the junction unmatched. CDR1 is MDHEN and CDR2 is SYDVKM in the germline V gene. The CDR3 DNA follows: TGTGCCAGCGGGACAGGGAACACTGAAGCTTTCTTT. This encodes CASGTGNTEAFF.

The gene calls are TRBV18 and TRBJ2-3; D not resolved. Germline CDR1 is KGHSH and CDR2 is LQKENI. Trimming pared 5 bases from V and 5 bases from J, leaving 11 bases between. This CDR3 region has 13 residues. The CDR3 DNA reads as TGTGCCAGCTCAAGACAATCGGGAGATACGCAGTATTTT. Encoded protein: CASSRQSGDTQYF.

The chain joins TRBV7-9 to TRBJ1-3; no clear D gene. This CDR3 spans 14 amino acids. The V end was cut by 1 base, the J end by 4 bases, with 8 bases between. Germline V gives CDR1 SEHNR, CDR2 FQNEAQ (reference sequence). The CDR3 coding sequence is TGTGCCAGCAGCTTAGGTGGCAGCGGAAACACCATATATTTT. It codes for CASSLGGSGNTIYF.

The chain recombines TRBV7-2 with TRBJ2-6, with 7 positions matching TRBD2. Germline V gene sequence: CDR1 SGHTA, CDR2 FQGNSA. V trimming: 3 bases; J trimming: 1 base; junction bases outside the gene matches: 12. The CDR3 spans 19 residues. Written as DNA, the CDR3 is TGTGCCAGCAGCTTTCCCAGCGGGACGGGTGGATCTGGGGCCAACGTCCTGACTTTC. Translated: CASSFPSGTGGSGANVLTF.

The chain is built from TRBV19 and TRBJ1-5, with D uncertain. V was pared by 2 bases and J by 2 bases, with 10 bases between. Per germline, CDR1 LNHDA and CDR2 SQIVND (reference sequence). This CDR3 contains 15 residues. The CDR3, as DNA: TGTGCCAGTAGTATAAGGTTCGGGGGCAATCAGCCCCAGCATTTT. Translation: CASSIRFGGNQPQHF.

The gene calls are TRBV28 and TRBJ2-7, with TRBD1 identical over 11 bases. The CDR3 totals 15 residues. Germline CDR1 is MDHEN and CDR2 is SYDVKM. J gave up 6 bases and V 2 bases, and 6 bases lay outside the gene matches. CDR3 protein: CASSLRGQGVGEQYF. For the CDR3, the DNA is TGTGCCAGCAGTTTACGGGGACAGGGGGTCGGCGAGCAGTACTTC.

The rearrangement links TRBV7-2 to TRBJ2-2, with a weak D call TRBD1 (6 bases). CDR1 and CDR2 from the germline V gene are SGHTA and FQGNSA. This CDR3 contains 15 residues. V lost 1 base and J lost 4, with 10 bases in between. This CDR3 reads CASSLDRAGTGELFF. The CDR3, as DNA: TGTGCCAGCAGCTTAGACAGGGCGGGCACCGGGGAGCTGTTTTTT. The whole variable domain, remainder taken from reference TRBV7-2 and TRBJ2-2, is GAGVSQSPSNKVTEKGKDVELRCDPISGHTALYWYRQSLGQGLEFLIYFQGNSAPDKSGLPSDRFSAERTGGSVSTLTIQRTQQEDSAVYLCASSLDRAGTGELFFGEGSRLTVL.

This clone was detected a few times. The chain has TRBV5-6 and TRBJ1-6; no reliable D call. Germline CDR1 reads SGHDT; CDR2 reads YYEEEE. CDR3 length: 15 residues. Trimming took off 4 bases at V and 10 bases at J, with 18 bases between the two ends. CDR3 sequence: CASSLGLRSGSPLHF. DNA of the CDR3: TGTGCCAGCAGCCTCGGTCTCAGATCCGGATCACCCCTCCACTTT.

This clone appeared a single time. The rearrangement joins TRBV14 to TRBJ2-7; D remains ambiguous. The CDR3 is 14 amino acids. CDR1 is SGHDN, CDR2 FVKESK, per germline. Trimming cost V 5 bases and J 6 bases, with 17 bases left between them. Here the CDR3 reads CASSTGPTLGEQYF. For the CDR3, the DNA is TGTGCCAGCAGCACCGGACCCACCCTGGGCGAGCAGTACTTC.

V and J are TRBV3-1 (or the pseudogene TRBV3-2) and TRBJ2-1; TRBD2 agrees at 11 bases. Per germline, CDR1 LGHDT and CDR2 YNNKEL (reference sequence). The V gene end was trimmed by 5 bases and the J gene end by 4 bases; junction bases not matched to a gene: 4. The CDR3 runs to 15 residues. The CDR3 is CASSSLAGVYNEQFF. In nucleotides, the CDR3 is TGTGCCAGCAGCTCACTAGCGGGAGTTTACAATGAGCAGTTCTTC.

This chain links TRBV5-5 with TRBJ2-7; D is undetermined. Germline lookup yields CDR1 SGHKS and CDR2 YYEKEE (reference sequence). Trimming took off 3 bases at V and 7 bases at J, with 23 bases between the two ends. This CDR3 has 16 amino acids. This CDR3 is CASSSTLSGPFFEQYF. CDR3 sequence (DNA): TGTGCCAGCAGCTCGACTCTCTCGGGCCCCTTCTTTGAGCAGTACTTC.

CDR3 sequence (DNA): TGTGCCATCAAAGTTCGAGGGGAGGACGAGCAGTACTTC. Its protein product is CAIKVRGEDEQYF. This chain connects TRBV10-3 to TRBJ2-7; D perhaps matches TRBD2 (6 bases). This CDR3 spans 13 amino acids. V dropped 7 bases and J dropped 5 bases, with 15 bases sitting between them. CDR1 and CDR2 from the germline V gene are ENHRY and SYGVKD.

The chain joins TRBV19 to TRBJ2-1, with D possibly TRBD1 on 7 matching bases. CDR1 LNHDA and CDR2 SQIVND come from the germline V gene (reference sequence). The CDR3 sequence is 15 residues long. With 3 bases removed from V and 0 bases from J, the gap between germline ends came to 9 bases. Here the CDR3 DNA reads TGTGCCAGTAGTATGCGGGACAGCTCCTACAATGAGCAGTTCTTC. This encodes CASSMRDSSYNEQFF.

The genes are TRBV6-5 and TRBJ2-7; TRBD1 is a possible D gene (6 bases). This CDR3 region has 13 residues. Germline V gives CDR1 MNHEY, CDR2 SVGAGI. The V gene lost 5 bases and the J gene lost 0 bases, with 8 bases spanning the gap. The CDR3 nucleotides read TGTGCCAGCAGTACAGGGCTCTCCTACGAGCAGTACTTC. Its translation: CASSTGLSYEQYF.

This chain uses TRBV24-1 with TRBJ2-5, with 8 bases lining up with TRBD1. The CDR3 loop spans 15 amino acids. The J segment lost 5 bases and the V segment lost 5 bases, leaving 9 bases of the junction unmatched. The germline V gene has CDR1 KGHDR and CDR2 SFDVKD. Here the CDR3 DNA reads TGTGCCACCAGTGCCCCCGGACAGGGCCGGGAGACCCAGTACTTC. It codes for CATSAPGQGRETQYF.

The chain uses TRBV29-1 and TRBJ1-1; the match to TRBD1 covers 8 bases. The CDR3 extends over 13 amino acids. From germline, CDR1 is SQVTM and CDR2 ANQGSEA. In DNA, the CDR3 is TGCAGTGCAGACAGGGGCGGAGGCACTGAAGCTTTCTTT. This translates into CSADRGGGTEAFF.

The chain couples TRBV28 to TRBJ2-7; D remains unclear. V lost 4 bases and J lost 1, with 11 bases in between. The CDR3 is 14 residues long. Germline V gives CDR1 MDHEN, CDR2 SYDVKM. The CDR3 sequence: CASSSAGYSYEQYF. DNA for the CDR3: TGTGCCAGCAGTTCCGCCGGCTATTCCTACGAGCAGTACTTC.

This chain links TRBV19 with TRBJ1-2; no clear D gene. The germline gives CDR1 LNHDA, CDR2 SQIVND (reference sequence). V lost 4 bases and J 4 bases, leaving 10 bases between the germline ends. CDR3 length equals 13 residues. The CDR3 here is CASSTDGFYGYTF. CDR3 DNA sequence: TGTGCCAGTAGTACCGACGGATTCTATGGCTACACCTTC.

The chain links TRBV6-5 to TRBJ2-2; D uncertain. Trimming took 5 bases from V and 1 from J, leaving 5 bases between them. Per the germline V gene, CDR1 is MNHEY and CDR2 is SVGAGI. The CDR3 loop spans 13 amino acids. The DNA of the CDR3 is TGTGCCAGCAGTATAAGGAACACCGGGGAGCTGTTTTTT. Protein product: CASSIRNTGELFF.

The rearrangement uses TRBV21-1 and TRBJ2-7; the listed D gene, TRBD2, was not tested against the DNA. TRBV21-1 has pseudogene status. CDR3 size: 12 residues. The DNA of the CDR3 is TGTGCCAGCAAAGCTCAACGGGGGGAGCAGTACTTC. Its protein product is CASKAQRGEQYF.

This chain links TRBV28 with TRBJ1-5, with D perhaps matching TRBD1 (6 bases). This CDR3 has 16 amino acids. Germline lookup yields CDR1 MDHEN and CDR2 SYDVKM. V was clipped by 6 bases and J by 7 bases, with 22 bases between them. CDR3 nucleotides: TGTGCCAGCAGAAGAGGGGGTAGCGCGGGCGCGCAGCCCCAGCATTTT. This sequence encodes CASRRGGSAGAQPQHF.

The chain uses TRBV4-1 and TRBJ2-1; D unresolved. Trimming stripped 0 bases from V and 9 bases from J, with 15 bases between. Germline lookup yields CDR1 MGHRA and CDR2 YSYEKL. The CDR3 has 15 residues. DNA for the CDR3: TGCGCCAGCAGCCAAGATCGGTGGGAACGCGGTGAGCAGTTCTTC. Translating it yields CASSQDRWERGEQFF.

The chain combines TRBV18 with TRBJ2-5; TRBD2 matches at 9 bases. V lost 1 base to trimming and J lost 1 base; unmatched junction nucleotides: 7. CDR1 is KGHSH, CDR2 LQKENI, per germline. The CDR3 extends over 17 amino acids. The CDR3 sequence is CASSPRETSGLQETQYF. The DNA of the CDR3 is TGTGCCAGCTCACCACGGGAGACTAGCGGCCTCCAAGAGACCCAGTACTTC.